These 7 T cell receptor beta chains share one sample of origin, sequenced in a study of HIV-infected patients and healthy controls. Using its own MiXCR run on the 5' RACE reads, TCRdb lists one record per CDR3 protein. The sample includes about 67,000 distinct CDR3 sequences, about a sixth seen only once; the top ten take 4.5% to 7%. Sequenced material: CD4+ T cells from blood. The receptors derive from a human donor in good health.

The chain has TRBV6-1 and TRBJ1-4; the D is unclear. Germline assignment: CDR1 MNHNS and CDR2 SASEGT. The CDR3 extends over 14 amino acids. The germline V and J ends were trimmed by 5 bases and 0 bases, with 7 bases remaining between them. The CDR3 here is CASSSTPTNEKLFF. CDR3 bases: TGTGCCAGCAGTTCGACTCCAACTAATGAAAAACTGTTTTTT.

This clonotype is classed as medium-sized. CDR3 in amino acids: CAWRSGNEQYF. CDR3 nucleotide sequence: TGTGCCTGGAGGTCGGGGAACGAGCAGTACTTC. J is TRBJ2-7 and V is TRBV30, with D possibly matching TRBD2 (5 bases). The V gene lost 3 bases and the J gene lost 5 bases, with 8 bases spanning the gap. Per germline, CDR1 GTSNPN and CDR2 SVGIG (reference sequence). The CDR3 loop spans 11 amino acids.

This clonotype was found many times. V gene TRBV29-1 combines with J gene TRBJ2-1; the D gene is possibly TRBD2 (5 bases). The V gene lost 4 bases and the J gene lost 2 bases, with 12 bases spanning the gap. CDR1 SQVTM and CDR2 ANQGSEA come from the germline V gene. The CDR3 consists of 14 residues. DNA of the CDR3: TGCAGCGTTGGAAGGAGCGGAACCTACAATGAGCAGTTCTTC. Translated, it gives CSVGRSGTYNEQFF.

This clonotype appeared a few times. This rearrangement joins TRBV6-6 to TRBJ2-2, with D possibly matching TRBD2 (6 bases). Germline CDR1 and CDR2: MNHNY and SVGAGI (reference sequence). The CDR3 length is 13 residues. The V and J ends lost 8 bases and 7 bases respectively, with 14 bases between them. The CDR3 bases are TGTGCCAGCCGTCCTAGCGTGGGCGGGGAGCTGTTTTTT. This encodes CASRPSVGGELFF.

V usage is TRBV2 and J usage is TRBJ2-3; 7 bases fit TRBD2. Germline lookup yields CDR1 SNHLY and CDR2 FYNNEI. CDR3 size: 14 residues. V gave up 6 bases and J gave up 2 bases; unmatched junction bases: 5. CDR3 loop: CASSLAVLTDTQYF. The CDR3 bases are TGTGCCAGCAGCCTAGCGGTACTCACAGATACGCAGTATTTT.

V usage is TRBV28 and J usage is TRBJ2-5, with D hard to call. V was pared by 6 bases and J by 1 base, with 15 bases between. This CDR3 is built from 15 residues. The germline V gene encodes CDR1 MDHEN and CDR2 SYDVKM. In DNA form, the CDR3 reads TGTGCCAGCAGAAGAACCGCCGGGTCCCAAGAGACCCAGTACTTC. Its translation: CASRRTAGSQETQYF. The full variable domain, completed using reference TRBV28 and TRBJ2-5, is DVKVTQSSRYLVKRTGEKVFLECVQDMDHENMFWYRQDPGLGLRLIYFSYDVKMKEKGDIPEGYSVSREKKERFSLILESASTNQTSMYLCASRRTAGSQETQYFGPGTRLLVL.

This chain joins TRBV20-1 and TRBJ2-7, with 9 bases lining up with TRBD2. Germline CDR1 is DFQATT and CDR2 is SNEGSKA (reference sequence). The V and J ends lost 6 bases and 3 bases, in that order; junction bases with no gene match: 9. The CDR3 is made up of 14 amino acids. This chain's CDR3 is CSALTGTSLYEQYF. The CDR3 nucleotides are TGCAGTGCCCTAACCGGGACTAGCCTCTACGAGCAGTACTTC.